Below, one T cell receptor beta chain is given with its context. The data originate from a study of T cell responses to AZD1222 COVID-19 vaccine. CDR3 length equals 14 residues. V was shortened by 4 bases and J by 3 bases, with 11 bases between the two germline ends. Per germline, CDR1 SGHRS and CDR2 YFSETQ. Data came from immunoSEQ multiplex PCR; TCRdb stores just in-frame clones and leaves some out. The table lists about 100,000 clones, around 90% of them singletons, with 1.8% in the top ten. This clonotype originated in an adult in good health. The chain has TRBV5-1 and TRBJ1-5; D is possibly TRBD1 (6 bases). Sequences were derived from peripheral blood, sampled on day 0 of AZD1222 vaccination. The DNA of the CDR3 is TGCGCCAGCAGCGAGGGGGGGAACAATCAGCCCCAGCATTTT. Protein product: CASSEGGNNQPQHF.